This T cell receptor (beta chain) is drawn from a study of shared clonotypes between healthy human individuals. From germline, CDR1 is KGHSH and CDR2 LQKENI. This CDR3 comprises 17 residues. J gave up 0 bases and V 8 bases, and 15 bases lay outside the gene matches. A word on this clone: The antigen is undetermined.

Study-level results: With a handful of donors compared, about 5% of naive CD4 clonotypes were shared.

Method: immunoSEQ multiplex PCR; TCRdb's copy keeps in-frame clones and lacks some. The sample has some 2.3 million clones; over 85% are singletons. The sample consisted of naive CD4+ T cells from PBMCs. Subset reported: CD45RA+ positively selected. This clonotype was sampled from a man between 18 and 29 years old in good health. Some clones in this sample may be carry-over from other donors' samples. The V call is TRBV18, the J call TRBJ1-1, with 7 bases lining up with TRBD1. DNA of the CDR3: TGTGCCAGCGGCCAAAGGGGGCGCAAGAGTATGAACACTGAAGCTTTCTTT. Its translation: CASGQRGRKSMNTEAFF.